This TCR beta chain stems from a study of shared clonotypes between healthy human individuals. This CDR3 is built from 16 residues. Germline CDR1 reads SGHAT; CDR2 reads FQNNGV. Trimming took off 1 base at V and 0 bases at J, with 11 bases between the two ends. Sequencing was performed with immunoSEQ multiplex PCR; in TCRdb, only in-frame clones are kept and a portion is missing. The profile shows about 1.5 million clones, 95% to 99% of them singletons. The material sequenced was naive CD4+ T cells sorted from blood. Subset meaning: CD45RA+ positively selected. The receptor's source is a man in his thirties or forties in good health. The chain joins TRBV11-2 to TRBJ2-3; a weak D match, TRBD2 (5 bases). CDR3 amino acids: CASSLGFRGSTDTQYF. In DNA, the CDR3 is TGTGCCAGCAGCTTAGGATTTCGGGGAAGCACAGATACGCAGTATTTT.